These T cell receptor beta chains were read from a single sample in a study of radiotherapy plus CTLA-4 blockade in lung cancer. Sequencing used immunoSEQ multiplex PCR; TCRdb keeps in-frame clones, though not all of them. The sample contains tens of thousands of clones, about 76% of which appear only once. The sample consisted of peripheral blood, taken from a patient treated with radiotherapy plus ipilimumab. The receptor source for this set is a human donor with non-small cell lung cancer whose response to radiotherapy plus ipilimumab could not be evaluated. CDR3s include the opening cysteine and the closing phenylalanine or tryptophan. Each record gives: D gene, clone size, J gene, V gene, CDR3 protein, CDR3 DNA. The D gene is left open where the match is weak. Rows give clone size only sometimes, using once, few, many, or a class for an expanded clone.

d_call: .
clone_size: .
j_call: TRBJ2-1
v_call: TRBV7-9
cdr3_aa: CASSARGIYNEQFF
cdr3_nt: TGTGCCAGCAGCGCCCGGGGGATCTACAATGAGCAGTTCTTC

d_call: .
clone_size: .
j_call: TRBJ1-2
v_call: TRBV7-2
cdr3_aa: CASSLLAGGGYTF
cdr3_nt: TGTGCCAGCAGCTTATTGGCCGGGGGAGGCTACACCTTC

d_call: .
clone_size: .
j_call: TRBJ2-7
v_call: TRBV11-2
cdr3_aa: CASSLLRVSEQYF
cdr3_nt: TGTGCCAGCAGCTTACTCAGGGTAAGCGAGCAGTACTTC

d_call: TRBD1
clone_size: .
j_call: TRBJ2-5
v_call: TRBV28
cdr3_aa: CASSPVGTGGTETQYF
cdr3_nt: TGTGCCAGCAGTCCCGTCGGGACAGGGGGGACAGAGACCCAGTACTTC

d_call: TRBD1
clone_size: .
j_call: TRBJ2-3
v_call: TRBV5-4
cdr3_aa: CASSTTGGTDTQYF
cdr3_nt: TGTGCCAGCAGTACGACAGGGGGAACAGATACGCAGTATTTT

d_call: TRBD1
clone_size: .
j_call: TRBJ1-1
v_call: TRBV7-8
cdr3_aa: CASSSRGAINTEAFF
cdr3_nt: TGTGCCAGCAGTTCCAGGGGGGCGATAAACACTGAAGCTTTCTTT

d_call: .
clone_size: .
j_call: TRBJ1-1
v_call: TRBV5-6
cdr3_aa: CASSPLGGVGTEAFF
cdr3_nt: TGTGCCAGCAGCCCCCTCGGAGGGGTGGGGACTGAAGCTTTCTTT

d_call: TRBD1
clone_size: once
j_call: TRBJ1-5
v_call: TRBV18
cdr3_aa: CASSPLPRGQSNQPQHF
cdr3_nt: TGTGCCAGCTCACCACTTCCGAGGGGGCAGAGCAATCAGCCCCAGCATTTT

d_call: .
clone_size: .
j_call: TRBJ2-5
v_call: TRBV5-6
cdr3_aa: CASSQIGGQTQYF
cdr3_nt: TGTGCCAGCAGCCAAATAGGGGGTCAGACCCAGTACTTC

d_call: TRBD1
clone_size: .
j_call: TRBJ2-3
v_call: TRBV6-5
cdr3_aa: CASSDQGAGRTQYF
cdr3_nt: TGTGCCAGCAGCGACCAGGGGGCGGGTCGTACGCAGTATTTT

d_call: TRBD2
clone_size: .
j_call: TRBJ2-5
v_call: TRBV6-5
cdr3_aa: CASSVLLAGETQYF
cdr3_nt: TGTGCCAGCAGTGTCCTACTAGCGGGAGAGACCCAGTACTTC

d_call: .
clone_size: .
j_call: TRBJ1-4
v_call: TRBV4-3
cdr3_aa: CASSQERGATNEKLFF
cdr3_nt: TGCGCCAGCAGCCAAGAACGGGGGGCAACTAATGAAAAACTGTTTTTT

d_call: TRBD1
clone_size: .
j_call: TRBJ1-6
v_call: TRBV30
cdr3_aa: CAWSYRGSPLHF
cdr3_nt: TGTGCCTGGAGTTACAGGGGTTCACCCCTCCACTTT

d_call: TRBD1
clone_size: .
j_call: TRBJ2-7
v_call: TRBV5-4
cdr3_aa: CASSPGPGQGTYEQYF
cdr3_nt: TGTGCCAGCAGCCCGGGGCCGGGACAGGGGACCTACGAGCAGTACTTC

d_call: .
clone_size: few
j_call: TRBJ1-2
v_call: TRBV5-4
cdr3_aa: CASSIDYSGGNGYTF
cdr3_nt: TGTGCCAGCAGCATAGACTATTCGGGAGGTAATGGCTACACCTTC

d_call: TRBD2
clone_size: few
j_call: TRBJ2-3
v_call: TRBV9
cdr3_aa: CASSLGLAGGVTDTQYF
cdr3_nt: TGTGCCAGCAGCTTAGGACTAGCGGGGGGGGTCACAGATACGCAGTATTTT

d_call: TRBD1
clone_size: few
j_call: TRBJ1-2
v_call: TRBV2
cdr3_aa: CASSEGAGGIYGYTF
cdr3_nt: TGTGCCAGCAGTGAAGGTGCAGGGGGGATCTATGGCTACACCTTC

d_call: .
clone_size: .
j_call: TRBJ1-2
v_call: TRBV19
cdr3_aa: CASSIQGYTKGYTF
cdr3_nt: TGTGCCAGTAGTATACAAGGATACACTAAAGGCTACACCTTC

d_call: TRBD2
clone_size: .
j_call: TRBJ2-7
v_call: TRBV7-8
cdr3_aa: CASRGGANEQYF
cdr3_nt: TGTGCCAGCAGGGGAGGGGCTAACGAGCAGTACTTC

d_call: TRBD1
clone_size: .
j_call: TRBJ2-7
v_call: TRBV15
cdr3_aa: CATSRDRDRGFPSYEQYF
cdr3_nt: TGTGCCACCAGCAGAGATCGCGACAGGGGGTTTCCCTCCTACGAGCAGTACTTC

d_call: .
clone_size: .
j_call: TRBJ2-1
v_call: TRBV7-9
cdr3_aa: CASSQGLSLNTYNEQLF
cdr3_nt: TGTGCCAGCAGCCAGGGGCTAAGCCTAAATACCTACAATGAGCAGCTCTTC

d_call: TRBD1
clone_size: .
j_call: TRBJ1-2
v_call: TRBV28
cdr3_aa: CASSLPLRDRDGYTF
cdr3_nt: TGTGCCAGCAGTTTACCTTTGAGGGACAGGGACGGCTACACCTTC

d_call: TRBD1
clone_size: .
j_call: TRBJ1-1
v_call: TRBV11-2
cdr3_aa: CASSLTGGRTEAFF
cdr3_nt: TGTGCCAGCAGCTTAACAGGGGGCCGCACTGAAGCTTTCTTT